This T cell receptor beta chain was documented in a study of vaccination and CD4 T cells after COVID-19. Study details: Convalescent patients gave post-COVID blood a median about 91 days post-diagnosis, range 35 to 161.

As to treatment: roughly 11-day PBMC culture with coronavirus spike peptide pools or control peptides (ViraFEST assay). A note on this clonotype: Its antigen is currently unknown.

Sequenced with the Oncomine TCR Beta short-read assay was DNA taken from cultured CD4+ T cells. TCRdb re-derived calls from the PCR reads in MiXCR, one entry per CDR3 protein. The sample holds 12,000 or so distinct CDR3 sequences, roughly a third seen once. Germline CDR1 SGHRS, CDR2 YFSETQ. The CDR3 spans 13 residues. The germline V and J ends were trimmed by 0 bases and 4 bases, with 6 bases remaining between them. The chain links TRBV5-1 to TRBJ2-3, with D uncertain. This material consisted of CD4+ T cells from blood, cultured in vitro, taken before SARS-CoV-2 vaccination. The clonotype was recovered from a human donor who received a COVID-19 vaccine. This CDR3 reads CASSLGPADTQYF. CDR3 coding DNA: TGCGCCAGCAGCTTGGGACCGGCAGATACGCAGTATTTT.